This T cell receptor (beta chain) was profiled in a study of human T cells and chemical hapten exposure. The time point: pre-sensitization, week 0. The treatment denotes: therapeutic diphenylcyclopropenone sensitization with weekly scalp DPC. Unfractionated whole blood yielded the extracted total RNA. TCRdb processed the RACE reads anew with MiXCR; each CDR3 protein has one entry. The sample has just under 35,000 distinct CDR3 sequences; about a tenth are singletons. This clonotype was seen ten or more times. V was cut by 4 bases and J by 10 bases, with 13 bases left in between. This CDR3 has 12 amino acids. Germline V gene sequence: CDR1 MDHEN, CDR2 SYDVKM.

This receptor was taken from a man aged 50 to 59 with alopecia areata. Some clones in this sample may be carry-over from other donors' samples. Material: whole blood, obtained in connection with sensitization to the hapten diphenylcyclopropenone (DPC). The gene calls are TRBV28 and TRBJ1-2; the D is unclear. The DNA of the CDR3 is TGTGCCAGCAGTTCCAGACCTATTGACTACACCTTC. Amino acid sequence: CASSSRPIDYTF.